The clone carrying this T cell receptor beta chain was found many times. Its antigen is not identified. Molecular barcoded adaptors covering alpha/delta and beta/gamma chains were used on around 400 ng RNA. One entry per CDR3 protein results from TCRdb running MiXCR on the reads. Of around 44,000 distinct CDR3 sequences listed, 10% to 15% are singletons. Germline V gene sequence: CDR1 ENHRY, CDR2 SYGVKD. V lost 6 bases and J 5 bases, leaving 16 bases between the germline ends. This CDR3 has 14 amino acids. This specimen comes from a study of read filtering for tumor transcriptome and immune sequencing. Overall study context: RNA-seq yielded only roughly 80 to 1,400 TCR reads, IR-seq about 4 to 10.27 million. Study observations and caveats: Approximately 87% of IR-seq clonotypes had a single read, yet these held around 3.5% of reads. The CD138-negative fraction was mixed bone marrow immune cells, not pure T cells. Dropping single-read clonotypes raised IR-seq and RNA-seq shared-clonotype correlation.

The chain carries TRBV10-3 and TRBJ1-1, with TRBD1 as a possible D gene (6 bases). Material for sequencing was a population of CD138-negative cells sorted from bone marrow. The clonotype originates from a donor at least 40 years old with multiple myeloma. The CDR3 loop is CAIRPAGGNTEAFF. CDR3 bases: TGTGCCATCAGACCTGCCGGGGGCAATACTGAAGCTTTCTTT.